The clone carrying this T cell receptor beta chain was found many times. What it recognizes is unknown. CDR1 and CDR2 from the germline V gene are DFQATT and SNEGSKA (reference sequence). There are 14 residues in the CDR3. V shed 3 bases and J 5 bases; nucleotides not matched to a gene: 4. The sample comes from a study of T-cell memory formation after mild COVID-19. Study results and caveats: The finding that pre-infection memory included some responding clones suggested that cross-reactive memory joined.

With constant-segment primers, 5'RACE yielded cDNA libraries of TCR alpha and TCR beta that carried sample barcodes and UMIs. TCRdb reprocessed the 5' RACE reads via MiXCR and lists one record per CDR3 protein. The sample shows 25,000 to 30,000 distinct CDR3 sequences, 9.5% to 15% of them seen only once. The source is an adult woman who had mild COVID-19 (a few samples of this study predate the infection). Cell type and time point are not known. The rearrangement links TRBV20-1 to TRBJ1-1; TRBD1 aligns across 12 bases. What was sequenced was PBMCs or a T cell subset sorted from them (not recorded which). The CDR3 region is CSARGDRGLTEAFF. The CDR3 coding sequence is TGCAGTGCTAGGGGGGACAGGGGGCTTACTGAAGCTTTCTTT.